This TCR beta chain was documented in a study of regulatory T cells in long-lasting Graves disease. Regarding the study as a whole: Lower TCR diversity characterized persistent Graves' patients relative to newly diagnosed patients. Favored usage of TRBV28, TRBJ1-2 and TRBJ2-5 was recorded in persistent disease.

This clonotype was found once. Antigen unknown. From germline, CDR1 is MGHRA and CDR2 YSYEKL. Trimming removed 0 bases at V and 6 bases at J, with 12 bases between. The length of the CDR3 is 15 residues. Building of the TCR beta libraries involved iRepertoire HTBI primers and Arm-PCR of CDR3 regions. Per the study methods: Identified across the samples were approximately 60 TRBV segments and roughly 13 TRBJ segments. MiXCR was run by TCRdb on the multiplex PCR reads, yielding one entry per CDR3 protein. V and J calls and clone size were set by TCRdb, not the authors. This table holds 400,000 to 500,000 distinct CDR3 sequences, roughly a fifth found once. Time point meaning: persistent/refractory GD, antithyroid drugs over 5 years with positive TRAb. PBMC RNA was the source of the TCR library.

The gene calls are TRBV4-1 and TRBJ2-1; D is ambiguous. Sequenced material: peripheral blood mononuclear cells (PBMCs), taken when the disease was refractory, from a patient treated with antithyroid drugs. The receptor was isolated from a female donor with Graves disease. CDR3 residues: CASSQEGFPRNEQFF. CDR3 coding DNA: TGCGCCAGCAGCCAAGAGGGATTCCCACGCAATGAGCAGTTCTTC.